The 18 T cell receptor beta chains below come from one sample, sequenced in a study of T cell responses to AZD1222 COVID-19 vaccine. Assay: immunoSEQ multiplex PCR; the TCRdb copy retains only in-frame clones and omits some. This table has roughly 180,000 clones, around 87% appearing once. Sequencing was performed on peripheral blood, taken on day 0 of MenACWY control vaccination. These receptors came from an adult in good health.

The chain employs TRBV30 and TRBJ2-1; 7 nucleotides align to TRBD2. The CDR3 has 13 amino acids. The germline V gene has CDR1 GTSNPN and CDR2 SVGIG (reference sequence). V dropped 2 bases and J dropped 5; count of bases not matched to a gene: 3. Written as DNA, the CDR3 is TGTGCCTGGAGTTGGGGGAGGGACAATGAGCAGTTCTTC. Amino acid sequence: CAWSWGRDNEQFF.

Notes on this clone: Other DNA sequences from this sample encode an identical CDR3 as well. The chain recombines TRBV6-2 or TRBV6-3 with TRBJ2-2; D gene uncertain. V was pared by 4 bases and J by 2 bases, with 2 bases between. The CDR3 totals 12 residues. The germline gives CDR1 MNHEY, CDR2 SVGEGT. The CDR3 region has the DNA TGTGCCAGCAGTTCCAACACCGGGGAGCTGTTTTTT. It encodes CASSSNTGELFF.

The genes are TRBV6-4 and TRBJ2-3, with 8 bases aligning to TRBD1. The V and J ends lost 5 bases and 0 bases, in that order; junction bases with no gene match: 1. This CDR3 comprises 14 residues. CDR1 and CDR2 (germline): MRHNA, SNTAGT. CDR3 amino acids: CASSTGGSTDTQYF. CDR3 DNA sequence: TGTGCCAGCAGTACAGGGGGAAGCACAGATACGCAGTATTTT.

The DNA of the CDR3 is TGTGCCAGCAGCTTATCCCTTGGGACAAGGAACACTGAAGCTTTCTTT. Its protein is CASSLSLGTRNTEAFF. The V call is TRBV7-3, the J call TRBJ1-1, with D tentatively TRBD1 (6 bases). Germline values: CDR1 SGHTA, CDR2 FQGTGA. The V end lost 2 bases, the J end lost 1 base, and 14 bases lay between the germline ends. The CDR3 length is 16 residues.

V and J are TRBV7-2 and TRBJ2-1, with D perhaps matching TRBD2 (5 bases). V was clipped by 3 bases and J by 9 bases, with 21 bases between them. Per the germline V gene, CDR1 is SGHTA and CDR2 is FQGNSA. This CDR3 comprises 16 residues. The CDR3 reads CASSFAGNVLHGEQFF. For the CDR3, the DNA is TGTGCCAGCAGCTTTGCCGGGAATGTACTACATGGTGAGCAGTTCTTC.

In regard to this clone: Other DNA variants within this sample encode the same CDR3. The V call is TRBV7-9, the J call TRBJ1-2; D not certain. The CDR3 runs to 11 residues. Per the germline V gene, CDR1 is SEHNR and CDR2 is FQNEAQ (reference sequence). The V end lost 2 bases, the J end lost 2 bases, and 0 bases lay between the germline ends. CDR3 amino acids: CASSLNYGYTF. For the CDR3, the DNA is TGTGCCAGCAGCTTAAACTATGGCTACACCTTC.

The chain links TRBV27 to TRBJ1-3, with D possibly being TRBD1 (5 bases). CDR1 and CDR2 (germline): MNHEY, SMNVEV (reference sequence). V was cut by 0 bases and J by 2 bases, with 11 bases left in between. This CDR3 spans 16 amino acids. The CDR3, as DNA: TGTGCCAGCAGTTTATCCTTCGCAGGGCCTGGAAACACCATATATTTT. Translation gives CASSLSFAGPGNTIYF.

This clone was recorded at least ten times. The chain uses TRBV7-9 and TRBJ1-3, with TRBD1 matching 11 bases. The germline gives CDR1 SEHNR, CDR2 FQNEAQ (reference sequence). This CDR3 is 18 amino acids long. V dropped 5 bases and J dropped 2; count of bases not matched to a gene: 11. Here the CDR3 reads CASSPGDRGFKTGNTIYF. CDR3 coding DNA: TGTGCCAGCAGCCCTGGGGACAGGGGGTTTAAGACTGGAAACACCATATATTTT.

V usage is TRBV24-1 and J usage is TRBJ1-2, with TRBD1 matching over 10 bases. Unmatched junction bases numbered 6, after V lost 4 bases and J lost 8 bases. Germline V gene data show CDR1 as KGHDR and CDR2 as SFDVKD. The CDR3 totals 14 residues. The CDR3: CATSDPGQGMGYTF. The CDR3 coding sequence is TGTGCCACCAGTGACCCGGGACAGGGGATGGGCTACACCTTC.

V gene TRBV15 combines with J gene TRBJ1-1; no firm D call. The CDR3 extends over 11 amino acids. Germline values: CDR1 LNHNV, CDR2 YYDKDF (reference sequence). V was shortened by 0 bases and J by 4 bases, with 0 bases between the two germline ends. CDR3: CATSRDTEAFF. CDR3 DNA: TGTGCCACCAGCAGAGACACTGAAGCTTTCTTT.

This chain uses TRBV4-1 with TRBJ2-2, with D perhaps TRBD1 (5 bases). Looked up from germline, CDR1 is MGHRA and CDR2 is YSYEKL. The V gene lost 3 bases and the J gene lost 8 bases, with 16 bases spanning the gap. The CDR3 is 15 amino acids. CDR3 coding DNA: TGCGCCAGCAGCCAGGGGCCCATCCTTGGAGGGGAGCTGTTTTTT. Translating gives CASSQGPILGGELFF.

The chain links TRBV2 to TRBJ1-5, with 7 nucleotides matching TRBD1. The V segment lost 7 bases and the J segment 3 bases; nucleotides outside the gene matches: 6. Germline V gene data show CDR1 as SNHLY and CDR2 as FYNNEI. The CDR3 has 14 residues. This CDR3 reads CASMQDRNNQPQHF. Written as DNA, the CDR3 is TGTGCCAGCATGCAGGACAGGAACAATCAGCCCCAGCATTTT.

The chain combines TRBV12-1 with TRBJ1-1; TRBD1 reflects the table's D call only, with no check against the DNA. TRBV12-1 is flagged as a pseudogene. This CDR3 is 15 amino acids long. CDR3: CASSSRDRVPFTAFF. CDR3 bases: TGTGCCAGCAGCTCCCGGGACAGGGTACCCTTTACCGCTTTCTTT.

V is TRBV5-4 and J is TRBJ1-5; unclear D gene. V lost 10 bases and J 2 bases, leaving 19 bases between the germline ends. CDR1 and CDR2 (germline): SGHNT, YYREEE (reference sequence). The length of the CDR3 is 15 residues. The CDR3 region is CAFRSGEAGNQPQHF. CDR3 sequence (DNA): TGTGCCTTCAGGTCCGGGGAGGCAGGCAATCAGCCCCAGCATTTT.

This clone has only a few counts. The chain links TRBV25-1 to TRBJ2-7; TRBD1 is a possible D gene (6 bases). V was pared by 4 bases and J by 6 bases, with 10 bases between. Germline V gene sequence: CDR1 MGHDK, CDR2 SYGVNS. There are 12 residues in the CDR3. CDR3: CASSAYRAEQYF. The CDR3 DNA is TGTGCCAGCAGTGCCTACAGGGCCGAGCAGTACTTC.

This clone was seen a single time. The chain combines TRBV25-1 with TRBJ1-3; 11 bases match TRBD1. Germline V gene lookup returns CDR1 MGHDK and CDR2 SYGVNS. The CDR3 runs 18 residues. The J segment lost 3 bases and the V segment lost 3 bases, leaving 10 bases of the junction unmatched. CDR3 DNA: TGTGCCAGCAGTGACTCATTTGGGACAGGGGGTAGTGGAAACACCATATATTTT. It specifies CASSDSFGTGGSGNTIYF.

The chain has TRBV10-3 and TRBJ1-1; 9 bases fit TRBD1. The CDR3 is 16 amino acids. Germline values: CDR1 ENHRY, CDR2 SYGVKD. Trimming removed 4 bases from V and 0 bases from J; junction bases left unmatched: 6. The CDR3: CAISAVTGGMNTEAFF. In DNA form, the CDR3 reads TGTGCCATCAGTGCGGTGACAGGGGGAATGAACACTGAAGCTTTCTTT.

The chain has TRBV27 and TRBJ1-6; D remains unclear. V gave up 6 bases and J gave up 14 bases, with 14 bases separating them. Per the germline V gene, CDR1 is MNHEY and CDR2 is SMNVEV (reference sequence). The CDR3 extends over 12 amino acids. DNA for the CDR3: TGTGCCAGCAGAGATCCTTTCGGGGCCCTCCACTTT. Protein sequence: CASRDPFGALHF.